The clone carrying this TCR beta chain was observed a few times. Antigen unknown. This entry comes from a study of identical twins. General study points: Beta out-of-frame sequences showed weaker excess twin sharing.

Template switching introduced a universal primer site, and the cDNA bore unique molecular identifiers. TCRdb used MiXCR to reprocess the 5' RACE reads, holding one entry per CDR3 protein. Of roughly 1,500,000 distinct CDR3 sequences listed, about 31% are singletons. V lost 1 base, J lost 2 bases, and 13 bases stayed unmatched. CDR3 length: 19 amino acids. Looked up from germline, CDR1 is MNHEY and CDR2 is SVGAGI. The material sequenced was cord blood. This clonotype originated in a newborn girl in good health. The chain combines TRBV6-5 with TRBJ2-3, with 9 bases matching TRBD2. The chain's CDR3 is CASSYLTPRLAGPTDTQYF. The CDR3 DNA is TGTGCCAGCAGTTACTTAACCCCGAGGCTAGCGGGGCCCACAGATACGCAGTATTTT.